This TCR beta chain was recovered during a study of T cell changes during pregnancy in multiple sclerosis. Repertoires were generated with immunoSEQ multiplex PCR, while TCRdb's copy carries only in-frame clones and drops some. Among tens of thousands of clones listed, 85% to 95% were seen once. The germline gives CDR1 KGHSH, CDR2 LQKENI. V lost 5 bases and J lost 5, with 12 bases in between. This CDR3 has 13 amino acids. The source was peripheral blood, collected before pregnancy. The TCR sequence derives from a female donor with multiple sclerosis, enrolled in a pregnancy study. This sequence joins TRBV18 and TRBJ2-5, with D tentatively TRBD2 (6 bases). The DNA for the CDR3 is TGTGCCAGCTCAACGGGACTTGGCGAGACCCAGTACTTC. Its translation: CASSTGLGETQYF.